One sample yielded the 12 T cell receptor beta chains listed below, sequenced in a study of blood T cells in healthy people across ages. A second PCR of about 6 to 12 cycles used a sample-barcoded 5' primer and a J-beta primer mix. TCRdb analysed the 5' RACE reads with MiXCR anew, one entry per CDR3 protein. The sample yields more than 650,000 distinct CDR3 sequences, 22% seen once. Sequencing input: blood. Receptors originate from a man aged 65 to 85 in good health.

The rearrangement links TRBV7-2 to TRBJ2-5; 7 nucleotides line up with TRBD1. The better agreement between TRBJ2-1 and the DNA end casts doubt on the J call. Germline-derived CDR1 and CDR2 are SGHTA and FQGNSA. This CDR3 has 13 residues. The CDR3 is CASSESTTGAQFF. DNA of the CDR3: TGTGCCAGCAGTGAGAGCACCACAGGGGCGCAGTTCTTC.

The rearrangement links TRBV7-6 to TRBJ1-2; maybe TRBD1 (6 bases). Trimming cost V 5 bases and J 4 bases, with 11 bases left between them. This CDR3 contains 13 residues. Germline V lookup: CDR1 SGHVS, CDR2 FNYEAQ. The CDR3 loop reads CASSLTGSYGYTF. CDR3 sequence (DNA): TGTGCCAGCAGCCTTACAGGGAGCTATGGCTACACCTTC.

This clonotype has a handful of counts. V and J are TRBV2 and TRBJ1-5; 8 bases line up with TRBD1. Germline CDR1 reads SNHLY; CDR2 reads FYNNEI. The junction had 7 bases not matched to a gene; V was cut back by 10 bases and J by 2 bases. This CDR3 region has 14 residues. The CDR3 sequence is CATAGQGGNQPQHF. The CDR3 DNA is TGTGCCACCGCAGGACAGGGCGGCAATCAGCCCCAGCATTTT. Drawing the rest from reference TRBV2 and TRBJ1-5, the complete variable domain is EPEVTQTPSHQVTQMGQEVILRCVPISNHLYFYWYRQILGQKVEFLVSFYNNEISEKSEIFDDQFSVERPDGSNFTLKIRSTKLEDSAMYFCATAGQGGNQPQHFGDGTRLSIL.

V and J are TRBV28 and TRBJ2-2; 8 bases line up with TRBD2. This CDR3 region has 18 residues. Germline V gene lookup returns CDR1 MDHEN and CDR2 SYDVKM. V lost 5 bases and J lost 5; bases outside the gene matches: 16. The CDR3 sequence: CASSPPALAGLRTGELFF. The CDR3 nucleotides read TGTGCCAGCAGTCCACCGGCTCTAGCGGGCTTAAGGACCGGGGAGCTGTTTTTT.

This clonotype came up a few times. The rearrangement links TRBV11-2 to TRBJ2-1; D remains unclear. This CDR3 region has 12 residues. Per germline, CDR1 SGHAT and CDR2 FQNNGV. V lost 0 bases and J lost 9, with 6 bases in between. Written as DNA, the CDR3 is TGTGCCAGCAGCTTAGATTGGAGTGAGCAGTTCTTC. Amino acids: CASSLDWSEQFF.

This clonotype has only a few counts. The chain joins TRBV7-3 to TRBJ1-1; D gene uncertain. V gave up 5 bases and J gave up 0 bases, with 10 bases separating them. Germline lookup yields CDR1 SGHTA and CDR2 FQGTGA. This CDR3 is 14 amino acids long. The DNA for the CDR3 is TGTGCCAGCAGCCAACAAGGAATGAACACTGAAGCTTTCTTT. It specifies CASSQQGMNTEAFF.

This clonotype was observed a handful of times. The chain employs TRBV6-1 and TRBJ2-5, with TRBD1 matching over 10 bases. Unmatched junction bases numbered 7, after V lost 10 bases and J lost 5 bases. The CDR3 is 13 residues long. The germline gives CDR1 MNHNS, CDR2 SASEGT. CDR3 region: CATATGGYETQYF. The CDR3 region has the DNA TGTGCCACCGCGACAGGGGGCTATGAGACCCAGTACTTC.

The chain uses TRBV5-1 and TRBJ2-6; perhaps TRBD1 as D (5 bases). Per the germline V gene, CDR1 is SGHRS and CDR2 is YFSETQ. Trimming cost V 0 bases and J 0 bases, with 10 bases left between them. This CDR3 comprises 17 residues. This CDR3 reads CASSLETAHSGANVLTF. The CDR3 nucleotides read TGCGCCAGCAGCTTGGAGACAGCTCACTCTGGGGCCAACGTCCTGACTTTC. Supplemented by reference TRBV5-1 and TRBJ2-6, the full variable domain reads KAGVTQTPRYLIKTRGQQVTLSCSPISGHRSVSWYQQTPGQGLQFLFEYFSETQRNKGNFPGRFSGRQFSNSRSEMNVSTLELGDSALYLCASSLETAHSGANVLTFGAGSRLTVL.

V and J are TRBV6-5 and TRBJ1-1, with 9 bases lining up with TRBD1. V was pared by 6 bases and J by 11 bases, with 16 bases of the junction left unmatched. Germline V CDR1 and CDR2: MNHEY, SVGAGI. This CDR3 region has 15 residues. The CDR3 DNA is TGTGCCAGCAGGTCGGCCGGGACAGGGAGGTCCGGGGCTTTCTTT. Amino acid sequence: CASRSAGTGRSGAFF.

The J gene is TRBJ2-1, the V gene TRBV5-1; D call uncertain. Per germline, CDR1 SGHRS and CDR2 YFSETQ. V lost 0 bases, J lost 9 bases, and 16 bases lay in between. CDR3 size: 15 residues. The CDR3, as DNA: TGCGCCAGCAGCTTGGCGGCGTCCGGCGGCAGTGAGCAGTTCTTC. Amino acid sequence: CASSLAASGGSEQFF.

The chain carries TRBV7-8 and TRBJ2-5; D is undetermined. CDR3 length: 17 residues. Trimming removed 2 bases at V and 5 bases at J, with 21 bases between. Germline lookup yields CDR1 SGHVS and CDR2 FQNEAQ. The CDR3 DNA reads TGTGCCAGCAGCTTAAACCTCCTAGATGACCGGCTGGAGACCCAGTACTTC. Translating gives CASSLNLLDDRLETQYF. Based on the CDR3 plus reference TRBV7-8 and TRBJ2-5, the full variable domain is GAGVSQSPRYKVAKRGQDVALRCDPISGHVSLFWYQQALGQGPEFLTYFQNEAQLDKSGLPSDRFFAERPEGSVSTLKIQRTQQEDSAVYLCASSLNLLDDRLETQYFGPGTRLLVL.

The chain combines TRBV15 with TRBJ2-5; D is undetermined. The J call is uncertain, as TRBJ2-7 better fits the DNA end. Germline V gene data show CDR1 as LNHNV and CDR2 as YYDKDF (reference sequence). This CDR3 comprises 15 residues. The CDR3, as DNA: TGTGCCACCAGCAGAGAGGCAGTCGTCTCCTACGAGCAGTACTTC. Translation gives CATSREAVVSYEQYF.